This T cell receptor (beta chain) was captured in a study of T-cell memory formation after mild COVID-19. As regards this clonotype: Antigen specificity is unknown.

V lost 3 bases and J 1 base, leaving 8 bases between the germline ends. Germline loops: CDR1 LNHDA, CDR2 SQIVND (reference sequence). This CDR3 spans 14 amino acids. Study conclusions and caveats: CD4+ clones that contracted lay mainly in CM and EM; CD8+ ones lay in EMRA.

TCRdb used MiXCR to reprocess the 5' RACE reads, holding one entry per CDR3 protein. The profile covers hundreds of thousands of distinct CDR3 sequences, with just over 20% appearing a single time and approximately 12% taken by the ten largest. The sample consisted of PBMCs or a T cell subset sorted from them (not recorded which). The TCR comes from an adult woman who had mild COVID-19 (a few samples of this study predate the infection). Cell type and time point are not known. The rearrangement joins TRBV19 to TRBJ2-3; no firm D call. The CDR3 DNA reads TGTGCCAGTAGTATTGGCGGAGGCACAGATACGCAGTATTTT. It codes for CASSIGGGTDTQYF. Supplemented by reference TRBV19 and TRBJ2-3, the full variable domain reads DGGITQSPKYLFRKEGQNVTLSCEQNLNHDAMYWYRQDPGQGLRLIYYSQIVNDFQKGDIAEGYSVSREKKESFPLTVTSAQKNPTAFYLCASSIGGGTDTQYFGPGTRLTVL.